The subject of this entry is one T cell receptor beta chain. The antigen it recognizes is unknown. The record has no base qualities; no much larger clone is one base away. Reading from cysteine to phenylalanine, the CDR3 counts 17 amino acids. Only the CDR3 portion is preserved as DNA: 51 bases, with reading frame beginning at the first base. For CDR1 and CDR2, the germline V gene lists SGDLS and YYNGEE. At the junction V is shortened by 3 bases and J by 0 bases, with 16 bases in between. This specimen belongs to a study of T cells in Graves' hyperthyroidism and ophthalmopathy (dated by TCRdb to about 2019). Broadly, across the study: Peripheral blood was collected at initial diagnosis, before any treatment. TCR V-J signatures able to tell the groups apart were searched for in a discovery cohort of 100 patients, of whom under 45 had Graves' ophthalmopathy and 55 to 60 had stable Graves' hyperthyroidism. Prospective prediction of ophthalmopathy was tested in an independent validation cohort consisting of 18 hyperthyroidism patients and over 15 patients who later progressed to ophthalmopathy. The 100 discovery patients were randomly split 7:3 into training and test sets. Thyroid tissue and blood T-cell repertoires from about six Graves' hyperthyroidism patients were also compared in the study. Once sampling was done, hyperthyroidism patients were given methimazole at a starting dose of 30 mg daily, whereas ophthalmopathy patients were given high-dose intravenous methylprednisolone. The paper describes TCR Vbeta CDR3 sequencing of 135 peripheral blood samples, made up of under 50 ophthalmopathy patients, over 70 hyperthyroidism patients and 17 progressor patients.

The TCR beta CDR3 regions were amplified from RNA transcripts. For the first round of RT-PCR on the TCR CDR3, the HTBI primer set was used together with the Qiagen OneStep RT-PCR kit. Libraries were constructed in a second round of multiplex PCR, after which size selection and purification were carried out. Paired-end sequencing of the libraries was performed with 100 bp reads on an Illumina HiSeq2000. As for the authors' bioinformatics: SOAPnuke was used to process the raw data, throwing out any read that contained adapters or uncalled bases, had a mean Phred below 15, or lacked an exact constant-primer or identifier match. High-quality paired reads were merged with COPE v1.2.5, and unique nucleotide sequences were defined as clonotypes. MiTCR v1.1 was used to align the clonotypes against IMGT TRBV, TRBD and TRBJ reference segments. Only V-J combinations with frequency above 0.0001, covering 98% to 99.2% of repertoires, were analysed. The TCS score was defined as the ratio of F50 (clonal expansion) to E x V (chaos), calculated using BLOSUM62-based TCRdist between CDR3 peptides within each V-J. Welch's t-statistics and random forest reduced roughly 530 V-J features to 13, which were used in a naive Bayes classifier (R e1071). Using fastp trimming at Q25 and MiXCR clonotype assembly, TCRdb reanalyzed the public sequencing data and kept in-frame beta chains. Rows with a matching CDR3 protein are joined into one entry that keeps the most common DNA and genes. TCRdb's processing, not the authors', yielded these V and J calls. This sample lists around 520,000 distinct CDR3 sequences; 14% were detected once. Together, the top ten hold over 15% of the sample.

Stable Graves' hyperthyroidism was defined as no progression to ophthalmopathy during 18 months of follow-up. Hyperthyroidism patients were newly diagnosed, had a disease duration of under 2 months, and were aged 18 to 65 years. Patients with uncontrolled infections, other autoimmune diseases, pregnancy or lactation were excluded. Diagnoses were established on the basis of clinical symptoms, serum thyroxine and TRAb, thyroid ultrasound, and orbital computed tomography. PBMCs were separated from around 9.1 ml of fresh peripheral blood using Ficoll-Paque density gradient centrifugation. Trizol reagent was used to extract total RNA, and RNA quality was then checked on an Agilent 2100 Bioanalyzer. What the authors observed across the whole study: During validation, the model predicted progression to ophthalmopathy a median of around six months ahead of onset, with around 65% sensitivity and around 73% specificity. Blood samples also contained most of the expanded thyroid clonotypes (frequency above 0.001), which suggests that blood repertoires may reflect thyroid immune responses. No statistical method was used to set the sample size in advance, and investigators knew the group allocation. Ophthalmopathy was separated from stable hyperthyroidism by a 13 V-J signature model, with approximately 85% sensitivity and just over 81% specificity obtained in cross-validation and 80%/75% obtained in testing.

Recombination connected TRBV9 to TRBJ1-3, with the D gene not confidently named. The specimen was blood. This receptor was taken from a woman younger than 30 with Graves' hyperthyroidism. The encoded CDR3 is CASSAHAGVSSGNTIYF. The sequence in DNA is TGTGCCAGCAGCGCGCACGCCGGGGTGTCCTCTGGAAACACCATATATTTT. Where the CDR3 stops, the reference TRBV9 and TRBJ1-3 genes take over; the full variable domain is DSGVTQTPKHLITATGQRVTLRCSPRSGDLSVYWYQQSLDQGLQFLIQYYNGEERAKGNILERFSAQQFPDLHSELNLSSLELGDSALYFCASSAHAGVSSGNTIYFGEGSWLTVV.